The 2 T cell receptor beta chains below come from one sample, sequenced in a study of CD8 T cells in ankylosing spondylitis. TCRdb re-analysed the 5' RACE reads in MiXCR, keeping a single row per CDR3 protein. The sample yields a few hundred thousand distinct CDR3 sequences, 20% to 25% seen once. Material for sequencing was blood, either unsorted or a sorted T cell fraction (not recorded which). The receptor source for this set is a male donor with ankylosing spondylitis or in good health (not recorded which).

This clonotype was recorded a few times. The chain carries TRBV24-1 and TRBJ2-1; D is possibly TRBD1 or TRBD2 (5 bases each). Germline CDR1 is KGHDR and CDR2 is SFDVKD. This CDR3 has 16 amino acids. Deletions cut 2 bases from V and 3 bases from J, with 13 bases between. The CDR3 loop reads CATSDSGRTNYNEQFF. CDR3 DNA: TGTGCCACCAGTGATTCGGGACGGACCAACTACAATGAGCAGTTCTTC.

The chain is built from TRBV28 and TRBJ1-2; 7 bases align to TRBD1. Germline V gene data show CDR1 as MDHEN and CDR2 as SYDVKM. The CDR3 extends over 13 amino acids. V lost 6 bases, J lost 8 bases, and 9 bases stayed unmatched. CDR3: CASSGGGGLGYTF. The CDR3 DNA reads TGTGCCAGCAGCGGGGGAGGGGGCTTGGGCTACACCTTC.